Shown below are 25 T cell receptor beta chains from a single sample sequenced in a study of cytomegalovirus exposure and HLA in healthy donors. The method was immunoSEQ multiplex PCR; TCRdb's version includes in-frame clones alone and lacks a portion of them. In the table there are more than 200,000 clones, about 90% of which are singletons. The sequenced material came from PBMCs. The receptor set was obtained from a man in his late teens or twenties in good health and CMV-seropositive.

The rearrangement joins TRBV15 to TRBJ1-1; tentative D call: TRBD1 (6 bases). This CDR3 spans 14 amino acids. Germline V gene data show CDR1 as LNHNV and CDR2 as YYDKDF (reference sequence). The V and J ends lost 2 bases and 0 bases respectively, with 7 bases between them. The CDR3 coding sequence is TGTGCCACCAGCAGAAACAGGGTGAACACTGAAGCTTTCTTT. It is translated as CATSRNRVNTEAFF.

CDR3 sequence: CASSLGGVPGELFF. CDR3 in DNA: TGTGCCAGCAGCTTGGGCGGGGTGCCCGGGGAGCTGTTTTTT. This sequence joins TRBV5-6 and TRBJ2-2, with D perhaps matching TRBD2 (6 bases). Trimming shortened V by 0 bases and J by 6 bases, and 9 bases separated the two germline ends. CDR3 length equals 14 residues. CDR1 SGHDT and CDR2 YYEEEE come from the germline V gene.

The chain recombines TRBV27 with TRBJ1-2; D is possibly TRBD1 (5 bases). V was trimmed by 3 bases and J by 6 bases, leaving 11 bases between them. Germline CDR1 and CDR2: MNHEY and SMNVEV (reference sequence). The CDR3 sequence is 13 residues long. The CDR3 DNA sequence: TGTGCCAGCAGTTTCCGGGGGGGTAATGGCTACACCTTC. This gives the protein CASSFRGGNGYTF.

Worth noting for this clone: Within the sample, other DNA sequences also encode this same CDR3. J is TRBJ1-1 and V is TRBV7-2; D possibly corresponds to TRBD1 (5 bases). The CDR3 covers 15 residues. V was shortened by 1 base and J by 0 bases, with 9 bases between the two germline ends. CDR1 and CDR2 (germline): SGHTA, FQGNSA. This CDR3 reads CASSLDRLMNTEAFF. For the CDR3, the DNA is TGTGCCAGCAGCTTAGACAGGCTCATGAACACTGAAGCTTTCTTT.

This rearrangement joins TRBV6-1 to TRBJ2-3, with D unclear. Trimming cost V 3 bases and J 2 bases, with 18 bases left between them. Germline V gives CDR1 MNHNS, CDR2 SASEGT. The CDR3 has 17 amino acids. The CDR3 nucleotides read TGTGCCAGCAGTGACCGGACGGACGAACACGACACAGATACGCAGTATTTT. Protein: CASSDRTDEHDTDTQYF.

V is TRBV5-4 and J is TRBJ1-1; no definite D call. Trimming shortened V by 3 bases and J by 0 bases, and 12 bases separated the two germline ends. Germline CDR1 reads SGHNT; CDR2 reads YYREEE (reference sequence). The CDR3 totals 15 residues. CDR3: CASSSPPGLNTEAFF. DNA for the CDR3: TGTGCCAGCAGCTCCCCCCCGGGGTTGAACACTGAAGCTTTCTTT.

The chain joins TRBV19 to TRBJ2-7; possible D gene TRBD2, 5 bases. CDR3 length equals 14 residues. Germline V gene sequence: CDR1 LNHDA, CDR2 SQIVND (reference sequence). Trimming took off 5 bases at V and 6 bases at J, with 17 bases between the two ends. CDR3 amino acids: CASSSRTGFGEQYF. The DNA for the CDR3 is TGTGCCAGTAGTTCCCGGACGGGATTCGGCGAGCAGTACTTC.

This clone showed up just a few times. The rearrangement links TRBV28 to TRBJ2-1, with D unclear. The CDR3 is 15 residues long. V was clipped by 3 bases and J by 0 bases, with 9 bases between them. From germline, CDR1 is MDHEN and CDR2 SYDVKM. The CDR3 sequence: CASSLTESSYNEQFF. The DNA of the CDR3 is TGTGCCAGCAGTTTGACTGAGAGCTCCTACAATGAGCAGTTCTTC.

This clone was recorded only once. The chain carries TRBV6-5 and TRBJ2-7, with D unclear. Germline CDR1 is MNHEY and CDR2 is SVGAGI. The CDR3 totals 11 residues. Trimming removed 8 bases from V and 2 bases from J, with 7 bases in between. The CDR3 DNA is TGTGCCAGCGGGAATGCCTACGAGCAGTACTTC. Translation: CASGNAYEQYF.

This rearrangement joins TRBV12-5 to TRBJ2-7; D remains ambiguous. V was clipped by 7 bases and J by 5 bases, with 6 bases between them. Germline loops: CDR1 LGHNT, CDR2 FRNRAP. The CDR3 totals 10 residues. In nucleotides, the CDR3 is TGTGCTAGTGTAGGCAACGAGCAGTACTTC. This gives the protein CASVGNEQYF.

The chain uses TRBV7-9 and TRBJ2-5; D may be TRBD2 (7 bases). This CDR3 region has 15 residues. Per the germline V gene, CDR1 is SEHNR and CDR2 is FQNEAQ (reference sequence). V gave up 5 bases and J gave up 5 bases, with 18 bases separating them. This CDR3 is CASSHYTPGGETQYF. DNA for the CDR3: TGTGCCAGCAGCCATTACACACCGGGGGGCGAGACCCAGTACTTC.

The chain recombines TRBV14 with TRBJ1-4; D remains unclear. The CDR3 contains 13 residues. CDR1 SGHDN and CDR2 FVKESK come from the germline V gene. Trimming shortened V by 6 bases and J by 3 bases, and 8 bases separated the two germline ends. The CDR3 DNA sequence: TGTGCCAGCAGTAGAGCTCCTAATGAAAAACTGTTTTTT. Translated, it gives CASSRAPNEKLFF.

The J gene is TRBJ2-5, the V gene TRBV4-3, with D perhaps assigned TRBD1 or TRBD2 (5 bases each). Germline V lookup: CDR1 LGHNA, CDR2 YSLEER. The CDR3 length is 16 residues. V dropped 1 base and J dropped 5 bases, with 17 bases sitting between them. The CDR3 nucleotides read TGCGCCAGCAGCCAAGGTACCGGGACCACGGAGGAGACCCAGTACTTC. Protein sequence: CASSQGTGTTEETQYF.

Written as DNA, the CDR3 is TGCAGCGTTGAAGGGGAGTGGAGCGGGGCCAACGTCCTGACTTTC. Amino acid sequence: CSVEGEWSGANVLTF. The chain couples TRBV29-1 to TRBJ2-6, with a weak D call TRBD2 (5 bases). Germline V CDR1 and CDR2: SQVTM, ANQGSEA. V shed 1 base and J shed 4 bases, with 11 bases lying between them. The CDR3 spans 15 residues. The complete variable domain, with remaining parts taken from reference TRBV29-1 and TRBJ2-6, reads SAVISQKPSRDICQRGTSLTIQCQVDSQVTMMFWYRQQPGQSLTLIATANQGSEATYESGFVIDKFPISRPNLTFSTLTVSNMSPEDSSIYLCSVEGEWSGANVLTFGAGSRLTVL.

Regarding this clone: Other DNA sequences in the same sample also yield this CDR3. The genes are TRBV7-9 and TRBJ2-3; 15 positions agree with TRBD2. CDR1 SEHNR and CDR2 FQNEAQ come from the germline V gene (reference sequence). With V trimmed by 5 bases and J by 3 bases, 3 bases remained unmatched. There are 16 residues in the CDR3. Here the CDR3 reads CASSLGTSGRTDTQYF. In DNA, the CDR3 is TGTGCCAGCAGCCTAGGGACTAGCGGGAGGACAGATACGCAGTATTTT.

This clone showed up just a few times. V usage is TRBV15 and J usage is TRBJ2-7; possibly TRBD1 for D (5 bases). Germline V gene lookup returns CDR1 LNHNV and CDR2 YYDKDF (reference sequence). The CDR3 has 16 residues. The V gene lost 3 bases and the J gene lost 1 base, with 16 bases spanning the gap. DNA of the CDR3: TGTGCCACCAGCAGTCGTATTGGGGCAGCTTCCTACGAGCAGTACTTC. Its protein product is CATSSRIGAASYEQYF.

The chain links TRBV4-2 to TRBJ2-7; TRBD1 agrees at 8 bases. V trimming: 1 base; J trimming: 3 bases; junction bases outside the gene matches: 8. Germline CDR1 reads LGHNA; CDR2 reads YNFKEQ. This CDR3 has 16 amino acids. CDR3 DNA: TGTGCCAGCAGCCAAGGGGTTCTAGACAGGGGCTACGAGCAGTACTTC. It is translated as CASSQGVLDRGYEQYF.

The rearrangement uses TRBV18 and TRBJ2-1; D perhaps matches TRBD1 (5 bases). Trimming pared 0 bases from V and 5 bases from J, leaving 14 bases between. In germline, CDR1 is KGHSH, CDR2 LQKENI. The CDR3 contains 16 residues. CDR3 sequence (DNA): TGTGCCAGCTCACCACCGTCGCAGGGCACGAACAATGAGCAGTTCTTC. Its translation is CASSPPSQGTNNEQFF.

The chain couples TRBV5-1 to TRBJ1-1; perhaps TRBD1 as D (5 bases). Deletions cut 4 bases from V and 4 bases from J, with 14 bases between. This CDR3 has 14 residues. Germline V gives CDR1 SGHRS, CDR2 YFSETQ. The CDR3 is CASSAGGVGTEAFF. In DNA form, the CDR3 reads TGCGCCAGCAGCGCCGGGGGGGTCGGCACTGAAGCTTTCTTT.

The chain carries TRBV18 and TRBJ2-2; no clear D. The CDR3 spans 14 residues. The germline CDR1 and CDR2 sequences are KGHSH and LQKENI. The V end was cut by 4 bases, the J end by 4 bases, with 10 bases between. In DNA form, the CDR3 reads TGTGCCAGCTCACTGAAGGGAACCACCGGGGAGCTGTTTTTT. Its translation is CASSLKGTTGELFF.

CDR3 sequence (DNA): TGTGCCAGCAGTGAAGGGAGGGGCGGTGTGAACGAGCAGTACTTC. Its protein product is CASSEGRGGVNEQYF. V usage is TRBV2 and J usage is TRBJ2-7, with TRBD2 as a possible D gene (6 bases). The CDR3 covers 15 residues. Germline lookup yields CDR1 SNHLY and CDR2 FYNNEI. The V and J ends lost 1 base and 5 bases respectively, with 15 bases between them. Combining the CDR3 with reference TRBV2 and TRBJ2-7 gives the whole variable domain EPEVTQTPSHQVTQMGQEVILRCVPISNHLYFYWYRQILGQKVEFLVSFYNNEISEKSEIFDDQFSVERPDGSNFTLKIRSTKLEDSAMYFCASSEGRGGVNEQYFGPGTRLTVT.

V and J are TRBV5-1 and TRBJ2-3, with D hard to call. Germline values: CDR1 SGHRS, CDR2 YFSETQ. The CDR3 loop spans 13 amino acids. The V end lost 4 bases, the J end lost 9 bases, and 15 bases lay between the germline ends. Written as DNA, the CDR3 is TGCGCCAGCAGCCCCGAGTCCCCCGGGACGCAGTATTTT. Its protein product is CASSPESPGTQYF.

This clone was counted a single time. The V call is TRBV19, the J call TRBJ1-2, with TRBD1 matching 8 bases. Germline V gene sequence: CDR1 LNHDA, CDR2 SQIVND (reference sequence). The V and J ends lost 4 bases and 14 bases, in that order; junction bases with no gene match: 21. The CDR3 is 16 amino acids. The CDR3 loop is CASSTSGDRLVMGDTF. The CDR3 DNA is TGTGCCAGTAGTACATCTGGGGACAGGCTGGTGATGGGGGATACCTTC. The full variable domain, its missing parts supplied by reference TRBV19 and TRBJ1-2, is DGGITQSPKYLFRKEGQNVTLSCEQNLNHDAMYWYRQDPGQGLRLIYYSQIVNDFQKGDIAEGYSVSREKKESFPLTVTSAQKNPTAFYLCASSTSGDRLVMGDTFGSGTRLTVV.

This chain joins TRBV12-5 and TRBJ2-7; tentatively, D is TRBD1 (6 bases). Trimming shortened V by 0 bases and J by 1 base, and 10 bases separated the two germline ends. This CDR3 has 15 residues. Germline V gene sequence: CDR1 LGHNT, CDR2 FRNRAP. CDR3 sequence (DNA): TGTGCTAGTGGTTTGGTAATGCAGGGGTCCTACGAGCAGTACTTC. Translating it yields CASGLVMQGSYEQYF.

The chain links TRBV28 to TRBJ1-1; TRBD1 might be the D (6 bases). CDR1 and CDR2 from the germline V gene are MDHEN and SYDVKM. Trimming pared 6 bases from V and 3 bases from J, leaving 14 bases between. The CDR3 covers 14 residues. CDR3 residues: CASSLTGWDTEAFF. CDR3 bases: TGTGCCAGCAGCCTTACAGGGTGGGACACTGAAGCTTTCTTT. The full variable domain, with the rest looked up from reference TRBV28 and TRBJ1-1, is DVKVTQSSRYLVKRTGEKVFLECVQDMDHENMFWYRQDPGLGLRLIYFSYDVKMKEKGDIPEGYSVSREKKERFSLILESASTNQTSMYLCASSLTGWDTEAFFGQGTRLTVV.